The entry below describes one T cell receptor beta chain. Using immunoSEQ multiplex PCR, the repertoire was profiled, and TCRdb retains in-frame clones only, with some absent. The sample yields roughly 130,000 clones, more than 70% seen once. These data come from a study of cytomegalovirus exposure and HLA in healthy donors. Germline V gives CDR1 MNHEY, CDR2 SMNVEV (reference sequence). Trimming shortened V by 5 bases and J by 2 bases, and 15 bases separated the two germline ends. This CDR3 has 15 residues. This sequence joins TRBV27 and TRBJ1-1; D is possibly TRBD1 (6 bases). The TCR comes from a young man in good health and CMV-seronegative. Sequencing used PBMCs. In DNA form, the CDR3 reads TGTGCCAGCAGTGAGGACAGCTTTTCAAACACTGAAGCTTTCTTT. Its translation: CASSEDSFSNTEAFF.